These 3 T cell receptor beta chains were sequenced from one sample in a study of T cell responses to AZD1222 COVID-19 vaccine. Libraries were prepared by immunoSEQ multiplex PCR; TCRdb keeps only in-frame clonotypes and omits some of them. Found here are approximately 110,000 clones, about 90% of them singletons; the top ten hold around 8.2%. The material sequenced was peripheral blood, taken 28 days after the second AZD1222 dose. The receptors were gathered from an adult who received the AZD1222 COVID-19 vaccine.

V gene TRBV28 combines with J gene TRBJ1-4, with unresolved D. V was shortened by 4 bases and J by 7 bases, with 19 bases between the two germline ends. Germline CDR1 is MDHEN and CDR2 is SYDVKM. The CDR3 spans 16 residues. The CDR3 bases are TGTGCCAGCAGTTCCCGCAGGACTGGTTTATTTGAAAAACTGTTTTTT. Residues: CASSSRRTGLFEKLFF.

CDR3 DNA: TGTGCCAGCAGGCGCCAGGGAGGAGGAGGCTACACCTTC. This encodes CASRRQGGGGYTF. The chain couples TRBV6-6 to TRBJ1-2, with D tentatively TRBD1 (5 bases). Germline V gene data show CDR1 as MNHNY and CDR2 as SVGAGI (reference sequence). The V end was cut by 6 bases, the J end by 8 bases, with 16 bases between. CDR3 length: 13 amino acids.

The CDR3 here is CASVSRPDRFSYEQYF. In DNA form, the CDR3 reads TGTGCCAGCGTATCCCGCCCGGACAGGTTTTCCTACGAGCAGTACTTC. The chain combines TRBV5-5 with TRBJ2-7; TRBD1 agrees at 7 bases. Per germline, CDR1 SGHKS and CDR2 YYEKEE (reference sequence). V was pared by 7 bases and J by 1 base, with 14 bases of the junction left unmatched. The CDR3 spans 16 residues.